This TCR beta chain was identified during a study of regulatory dendritic cells for organ transplantation. About the study: LPS was added to dendritic cell cultures on day 6. Overall study findings and caveats: Between individuals, the alloreactive memory CD8+ T cell pool differed considerably. Naive CD4+ and CD8+ repertoires were highly diverse; memory CD8+ was most oligoclonal.

To note about this clone: The antigen remains unidentified.

With 2 bases removed from V and 5 bases from J, the gap between germline ends came to 18 bases. Germline V gene data show CDR1 as MNHNY and CDR2 as SVGAGI (reference sequence). This CDR3 region has 16 residues. Sorted subsets were CFSE-labeled and cultured around five days with allogeneic dendritic cells. The method was immunoSEQ multiplex PCR; TCRdb's version includes in-frame clones alone and lacks a portion of them. This table has about 20,000 clones, roughly 85% appearing once. The TCR comes from a human donor in good health. V gene TRBV6-6 combines with J gene TRBJ2-5; perhaps D is TRBD1 or TRBD2 (5 bases each). The specimen sequenced was naive CD4+ T cells from blood cultured with regulatory dendritic cells. Subset reported: CD45RA+ naive T cells. The CDR3 is CASSYNGAMRKETQYF. DNA for the CDR3: TGTGCCAGCAGTTACAACGGGGCGATGAGGAAGGAGACCCAGTACTTC.